This entry describes one T cell receptor beta chain. The record originates from a study of blood T cell repertoires in COVID-19. Study details: The cDNA or gDNA used as material had been derived from T cells, B-cell-depleted T cells, or PBMCs.

Method: immunoSEQ multiplex PCR; TCRdb's copy keeps in-frame clones and lacks some. Of over 200,000 clones listed, roughly nine tenths are singletons. V lost 2 bases, J lost 2 bases, and 5 bases stayed unmatched. The CDR3 extends over 16 amino acids. The germline V gene encodes CDR1 SGHTA and CDR2 FQGTGA. Adults between about 18 and 95 years of age took part from under 30 US areas. Membership in each cohort depended on participant-reported clinical history. The source is a woman between 45 and 60 years old in a cohort exposed to, infected with or recovered from COVID-19 (not recorded which). The sample was PBMCs or T cells enriched from blood (not recorded which). This chain connects TRBV7-3 to TRBJ2-3, with 9 bases identical to TRBD1. The DNA of the CDR3 is TGTGCCAGCAGCTTAGGAGGGACAGGGACCACAGATACGCAGTATTTT. The encoded protein is CASSLGGTGTTDTQYF.